Included here is one TCR beta chain sequence, with context. CDR3 length: 13 amino acids. With V trimmed by 6 bases and J by 3 bases, 8 bases remained unmatched. Germline V gene data show CDR1 as SQVTM and CDR2 as ANQGSEA. The data belong to a study of T cell changes during pregnancy in multiple sclerosis. Here immunoSEQ multiplex PCR was the method, and the copy in TCRdb shows in-frame clones only, minus some. The sample lists approximately 43,000 clones, about nine tenths occurring once. V usage is TRBV29-1 and J usage is TRBJ2-7, with TRBD1 identical over 7 bases. The receptor was isolated from a female donor with multiple sclerosis, enrolled in a pregnancy study. Here the sequenced sample was CD8+ T cells from peripheral blood mononuclear cells, taken in the first trimester of pregnancy. CDR3: CSVRARDSYEQYF. Written as DNA, the CDR3 is TGCAGCGTGAGGGCCCGGGACAGCTACGAGCAGTACTTC.